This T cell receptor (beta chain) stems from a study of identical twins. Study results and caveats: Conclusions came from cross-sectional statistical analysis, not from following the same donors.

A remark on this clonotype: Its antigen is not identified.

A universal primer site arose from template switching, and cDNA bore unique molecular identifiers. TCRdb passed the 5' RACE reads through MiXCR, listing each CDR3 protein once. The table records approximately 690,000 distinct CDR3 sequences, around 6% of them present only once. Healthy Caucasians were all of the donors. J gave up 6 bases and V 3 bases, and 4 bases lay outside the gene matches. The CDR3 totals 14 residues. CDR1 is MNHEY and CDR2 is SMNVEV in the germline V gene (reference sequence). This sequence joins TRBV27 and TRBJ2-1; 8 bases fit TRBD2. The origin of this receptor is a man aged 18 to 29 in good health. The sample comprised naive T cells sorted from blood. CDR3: CASSFVGGGNEQFF. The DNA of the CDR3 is TGTGCCAGCAGTTTTGTCGGGGGGGGCAATGAGCAGTTCTTC.